The next 22 T cell receptor beta chains were all read from a single sample in a study of cytomegalovirus exposure and HLA in healthy donors. PCR primers comprised 60 Vbeta and 13 Jbeta primers. TCRdb's copy holds only in-frame clones and misses some; the assay was immunoSEQ multiplex PCR. The table shows about 93,000 clones, with about four fifths occurring only once. The material sequenced was PBMCs. The receptors originated from a man aged 30 to 45 in good health and CMV-seronegative.

The V and J genes are TRBV28 and TRBJ2-7, with 10 nucleotides matching TRBD1. CDR1 is MDHEN and CDR2 is SYDVKM in the germline V gene. Unmatched junction bases numbered 14, after V lost 3 bases and J lost 9 bases. The CDR3 totals 16 residues. This CDR3 reads CASSFPHRTGGAAQYF. In nucleotides, the CDR3 is TGTGCCAGCAGTTTCCCCCATCGGACAGGGGGTGCCGCGCAGTACTTC.

This chain joins TRBV18 and TRBJ2-1; the match to TRBD2 covers 9 bases. The length of the CDR3 is 17 residues. V dropped 8 bases and J dropped 6; count of bases not matched to a gene: 17. The germline V gene has CDR1 KGHSH and CDR2 LQKENI. CDR3 DNA sequence: TGTGCCAGCCCCCGGGGCAGAACCGGGACTAGCTCCAATGAGCAGTTCTTC. This codes for CASPRGRTGTSSNEQFF.

This chain connects TRBV30 to TRBJ2-3, with 9 positions matching TRBD2. The CDR3 runs 17 residues. After removal of 0 bases from V and 4 bases from J, the junction contained 11 bases not matched to a gene. Germline lookup yields CDR1 GTSNPN and CDR2 SVGIG (reference sequence). The CDR3 region is CAWSVRRGRAGADTQYF. CDR3 nucleotide sequence: TGTGCCTGGAGTGTTAGGCGCGGGAGGGCCGGGGCAGATACGCAGTATTTT.

The J gene is TRBJ2-1, the V gene TRBV12-5; TRBD1 agrees at 7 bases. The CDR3 is 13 amino acids. V gave up 2 bases and J gave up 7 bases; unmatched junction bases: 2. CDR1 is LGHNT, CDR2 FRNRAP, per germline. CDR3 nucleotide sequence: TGTGCTAGTGGTTTGCCACAGGGGAATGAGCAGTTCTTC. This gives the protein CASGLPQGNEQFF.

This clone was seen a single time. The rearrangement uses TRBV19 and TRBJ1-1; 7 bases fit TRBD1. V was pared by 5 bases and J by 2 bases, with 8 bases of the junction left unmatched. The CDR3 runs 15 residues. The V gene's germline CDR1 is LNHDA and CDR2 SQIVND (reference sequence). The CDR3 protein is CASSSWGTVNTEAFF. CDR3 nucleotide sequence: TGTGCCAGTAGTTCCTGGGGGACAGTCAACACTGAAGCTTTCTTT.

The chain recombines TRBV7-9 with TRBJ2-7, with TRBD2 matching 8 bases. Germline V gene data show CDR1 as SEHNR and CDR2 as FQNEAQ (reference sequence). The CDR3 has 17 residues. V shed 5 bases and J 0 bases; nucleotides not matched to a gene: 12. The CDR3 DNA reads as TGTGCCAGCAGCATCGATGCGGCCGGGACTAGCTCCTACGAGCAGTACTTC. Encoded protein: CASSIDAAGTSSYEQYF.

The CDR3 DNA follows: TGTGCCACCTCCCTGGGACAGGTGTCCTACGAGCAGTACTTC. It translates to CATSLGQVSYEQYF. The V and J genes are TRBV27 and TRBJ2-7; 8 bases fit TRBD1. The CDR3 length is 14 residues. Trimming cost V 10 bases and J 1 base; bases outside gene matches: 9. CDR1 and CDR2 from the germline V gene are MNHEY and SMNVEV (reference sequence).

The chain is built from TRBV5-4 and TRBJ1-1; TRBD1 matches at 7 bases. Germline CDR1 SGHNT, CDR2 YYREEE (reference sequence). V dropped 0 bases and J dropped 6; count of bases not matched to a gene: 5. This CDR3 comprises 14 residues. The CDR3 DNA reads as TGTGCCAGCAGCTTGGACAGGGGAACGGCTGAAGCTTTCTTT. This gives the protein CASSLDRGTAEAFF.

The chain joins TRBV9 to TRBJ2-1; no clear D gene. Trimming left V 0 bases short and J 13 bases short, with 14 bases between. This CDR3 region has 13 residues. Germline V gene data show CDR1 as SGDLS and CDR2 as YYNGEE. CDR3: CASSVEAGIPQFF. The CDR3 DNA reads as TGTGCCAGCAGCGTAGAGGCAGGTATTCCCCAGTTCTTC.

The chain has TRBV2 and TRBJ2-2, with D unresolved. CDR3 length: 17 residues. Per germline, CDR1 SNHLY and CDR2 FYNNEI. The V gene lost 8 bases and the J gene lost 1 base, with 20 bases spanning the gap. CDR3 region: CASGPRPNLLNTGELFF. The CDR3, as DNA: TGTGCCAGCGGGCCCAGGCCCAATCTCCTGAACACCGGGGAGCTGTTTTTT.

V is TRBV6-5 and J is TRBJ1-6; D uncertain. Trimming took 4 bases from V and 7 from J, leaving 14 bases between them. From germline, CDR1 is MNHEY and CDR2 SVGAGI. This CDR3 contains 15 residues. The CDR3 loop reads CASSLSGRGNSPLHF. Here the CDR3 DNA reads TGTGCCAGCAGTTTGTCCGGCAGAGGCAATTCACCCCTCCACTTT.

V and J are TRBV5-6 and TRBJ1-5; the D gene is possibly TRBD1 (6 bases). Germline V gene data show CDR1 as SGHDT and CDR2 as YYEEEE. Trimming pared 1 base from V and 0 bases from J, leaving 11 bases between. The CDR3 has 16 residues. The CDR3 here is CASSLTQGNSNQPQHF. CDR3 DNA sequence: TGTGCCAGCAGCTTGACGCAGGGGAATAGCAATCAGCCCCAGCATTTT.

This rearrangement joins TRBV5-5 to TRBJ2-6; D perhaps matches TRBD1 (6 bases). The CDR3 length is 18 residues. V was shortened by 3 bases and J by 2 bases, with 18 bases between the two germline ends. Germline CDR1 SGHKS, CDR2 YYEKEE (reference sequence). The CDR3 loop reads CASSSLSFTGTGANVLTF. The DNA for the CDR3 is TGTGCCAGCAGCTCCCTGTCCTTTACAGGGACTGGGGCCAACGTCCTGACTTTC.

The chain carries TRBV5-1 and TRBJ2-7; 9 bases are a match to TRBD2. The CDR3 extends over 21 amino acids. The V and J ends lost 4 bases and 0 bases, in that order; junction bases with no gene match: 23. Looked up from germline, CDR1 is SGHRS and CDR2 is YFSETQ. The CDR3 here is CASSPNVPGRSYSGGSYEQYF. Written as DNA, the CDR3 is TGCGCCAGCAGCCCGAACGTCCCGGGACGGAGCTATAGCGGGGGCTCCTACGAGCAGTACTTC.

The chain links TRBV27 to TRBJ2-2; 11 bases line up with TRBD2. The CDR3 extends over 20 amino acids. Per germline, CDR1 MNHEY and CDR2 SMNVEV (reference sequence). With 0 bases clipped from V and 4 bases from J, the junction kept 13 bases outside the gene matches. The CDR3 spells CASSLSPPSGGPGGTGELFF. For the CDR3, the DNA is TGTGCCAGCAGTTTATCTCCTCCTAGCGGGGGGCCCGGGGGCACCGGGGAGCTGTTTTTT.

The rearrangement uses TRBV19 and TRBJ1-2; 8 bases agree with TRBD1. The V gene's germline CDR1 is LNHDA and CDR2 SQIVND (reference sequence). The CDR3 is made up of 15 amino acids. Trimming cost V 6 bases and J 4 bases; bases outside gene matches: 10. The CDR3 sequence is CASSAAQGAVYGYTF. The CDR3, as DNA: TGTGCCAGTAGCGCTGCGCAGGGGGCGGTCTATGGCTACACCTTC.

The CDR3 DNA sequence: TGTGCCGGCTGTGGACTAGCCGCTGAAGATACGCAGTATTTT. Translating it yields CAGCGLAAEDTQYF. This chain links TRBV30 with TRBJ2-3; 8 bases match TRBD2. This CDR3 is 14 amino acids long. The junction had 12 bases not matched to a gene; V was cut back by 8 bases and J by 5 bases. Germline V gene lookup returns CDR1 GTSNPN and CDR2 SVGIG (reference sequence).

The chain uses TRBV7-9 and TRBJ2-7; D possibly corresponds to TRBD2 (6 bases). Trimming took off 7 bases at V and 4 bases at J, with 14 bases between the two ends. Germline V gene lookup returns CDR1 SEHNR and CDR2 FQNEAQ (reference sequence). The CDR3 consists of 13 residues. The CDR3 here is CASNSRDSYEQYF. The CDR3 DNA is TGTGCCAGCAACTCCAGGGACTCTTACGAGCAGTACTTC.

This clone occurred many times. The chain recombines TRBV6-6 with TRBJ2-3, with D perhaps matching TRBD1 (5 bases). Trimming took 4 bases from V and 0 from J, leaving 11 bases between them. Germline CDR1 and CDR2: MNHNY and SVGAGI (reference sequence). CDR3 length equals 15 residues. CDR3 residues: CASSSTEVSTDTQYF. The DNA for the CDR3 is TGTGCCAGCAGTTCGACAGAAGTAAGCACAGATACGCAGTATTTT.

The chain joins TRBV9 to TRBJ2-1, with D possibly being TRBD2 (5 bases). Germline V lookup: CDR1 SGDLS, CDR2 YYNGEE. The CDR3 spans 14 residues. The V end was cut by 0 bases, the J end by 8 bases, with 12 bases between. The CDR3, as DNA: TGTGCCAGCAGCGTAGGTACACTAGATGATGAGCAGTTCTTC. Encoded protein: CASSVGTLDDEQFF.

V is TRBV7-3 and J is TRBJ2-1; 7 nucleotides align to TRBD1. V gave up 4 bases and J gave up 8 bases; unmatched junction bases: 8. The CDR3 has 14 amino acids. CDR1 is SGHTA, CDR2 FQGTGA, per germline. The CDR3 coding sequence is TGTGCCAGCAGCTATGGACAGGTAGGGGATGAGCAGTTCTTC. It yields the protein CASSYGQVGDEQFF.

The chain joins TRBV5-6 to TRBJ1-5, with no clear D. The CDR3 covers 18 residues. V was clipped by 0 bases and J by 0 bases, with 16 bases between them. Germline V gene sequence: CDR1 SGHDT, CDR2 YYEEEE. CDR3 residues: CASSLGEVRLDSNQPQHF. In DNA, the CDR3 is TGTGCCAGCAGCTTGGGTGAAGTTAGACTGGATAGCAATCAGCCCCAGCATTTT.